Below are 10 T cell receptor beta chains sequenced from a single sample in a study of human T cells and chemical hapten exposure. TCRdb used MiXCR to reprocess the RACE reads, holding one entry per CDR3 protein. This sample has roughly 120,000 distinct CDR3 sequences, with about a tenth found just once. The time point: patch test 2, 6 weeks after DPC sensitization. Treatment denoted: therapeutic diphenylcyclopropenone sensitization with weekly scalp DPC. The source material was whole blood, sampled in connection with sensitization to the hapten diphenylcyclopropenone (DPC). The receptors shown here come from a woman between 40 and 55 years old with alopecia areata. Some clones in this sample may be carry-over from other donors' samples.

This clonotype occurred a few times. The rearrangement joins TRBV29-1 to TRBJ2-3, with D hard to call. This CDR3 spans 10 amino acids. V lost 6 bases and J 5 bases, leaving 6 bases between the germline ends. The germline V gene encodes CDR1 SQVTM and CDR2 ANQGSEA. The CDR3 DNA sequence: TGCAGCGTCGCGGTAGATACGCAGTATTTT. It codes for CSVAVDTQYF.

On this clonotype: Mismatch with germline at one junction end may stem from a read error. This chain links TRBV12-3 or TRBV12-4 with TRBJ2-7, with D perhaps TRBD1 (6 bases). The CDR3 runs 16 residues. DNA for the CDR3: TGTGCCAGCGGGCCTGGGGCGGGCAGGGGATCCTACGAGCAGTGCTTC. This codes for CASGPGAGRGSYEQCF.

V gene TRBV12-3 or TRBV12-4 combines with J gene TRBJ2-3, with D uncertain. Trimming cost V 5 bases and J 3 bases, with 9 bases left between them. This CDR3 region has 13 residues. The CDR3 DNA follows: TGTGCCAGCAGTGAGTGGGCGACAGATACGCAGTATTTT. It yields the protein CASSEWATDTQYF.

As concerns this clonotype: A read error may be the cause here, since a much bigger clone is one base away. V and J are TRBV12-3 or TRBV12-4 and TRBJ1-3; D is perhaps TRBD1 (5 bases). CDR3 size: 15 residues. The CDR3 here is CASISRGVSANTIYF. DNA for the CDR3: TGTGCCAGCATCTCGAGGGGAGTTTCTGCAAACACCATATATTTT.

This clonotype was seen many times. J is TRBJ2-1 and V is TRBV12-3 or TRBV12-4, with 10 bases lining up with TRBD2. The CDR3 is 15 amino acids. V trimming: 2 bases; J trimming: 9 bases; junction bases outside the gene matches: 7. Written as DNA, the CDR3 is TGTGCCAGCAGTTTACCTAGCGGGGGAATCGTTGAGCAGTTCTTC. This codes for CASSLPSGGIVEQFF.

Only a few counts were recorded for this clonotype. V is TRBV12-3 or TRBV12-4 and J is TRBJ2-7; TRBD2 agrees at 14 bases. J was trimmed by 5 bases and V by 1 base; bases with no gene match: 7. The CDR3 sequence is 17 residues long. This CDR3 is CASSLEGLAGGPDEQYF. The CDR3 coding sequence is TGTGCCAGCAGTTTAGAAGGACTAGCGGGGGGCCCTGACGAGCAGTACTTC.

The chain couples TRBV5-1 to TRBJ1-1; D is ambiguous. Trimming shortened V by 2 bases and J by 0 bases, and 8 bases separated the two germline ends. This CDR3 contains 14 residues. Germline CDR1 is SGHRS and CDR2 is YFSETQ. The CDR3, as DNA: TGCGCCAGCAGCTTTGGGCTTATGAACACTGAAGCTTTCTTT. Translated, it gives CASSFGLMNTEAFF.

In this sample, this clonotype turned up a few times. The gene calls are TRBV7-2 and TRBJ2-7, with D maybe TRBD1 (5 bases). The V and J ends lost 1 base and 1 base respectively, with 11 bases between them. Germline CDR1 reads SGHTA; CDR2 reads FQGNSA. The CDR3 runs to 15 residues. CDR3 amino acids: CASSLEAGLSYEQYF. Here the CDR3 DNA reads TGTGCCAGCAGCTTAGAGGCAGGGCTATCCTACGAGCAGTACTTC.

This clonotype was observed a few times. The chain is built from TRBV5-1 and TRBJ1-2, with D possibly being TRBD1 (5 bases). V was shortened by 0 bases and J by 5 bases, with 8 bases between the two germline ends. There are 13 residues in the CDR3. CDR1 SGHRS and CDR2 YFSETQ come from the germline V gene. CDR3 residues: CASSLARDYGYTF. CDR3 nucleotides: TGCGCCAGCAGCTTGGCCAGGGATTATGGCTACACCTTC.

The sample holds a few counts of this clonotype. The chain carries TRBV20-1 and TRBJ2-3; 8 positions match TRBD2. The germline V gene encodes CDR1 DFQATT and CDR2 SNEGSKA (reference sequence). The trim removed 6 bases at V and 3 bases at J, leaving 5 bases unmatched. The CDR3 sequence is 13 residues long. The CDR3 sequence: CSAPGGPTDTQYF. The CDR3 DNA reads TGCAGTGCCCCGGGGGGGCCGACAGATACGCAGTATTTT.